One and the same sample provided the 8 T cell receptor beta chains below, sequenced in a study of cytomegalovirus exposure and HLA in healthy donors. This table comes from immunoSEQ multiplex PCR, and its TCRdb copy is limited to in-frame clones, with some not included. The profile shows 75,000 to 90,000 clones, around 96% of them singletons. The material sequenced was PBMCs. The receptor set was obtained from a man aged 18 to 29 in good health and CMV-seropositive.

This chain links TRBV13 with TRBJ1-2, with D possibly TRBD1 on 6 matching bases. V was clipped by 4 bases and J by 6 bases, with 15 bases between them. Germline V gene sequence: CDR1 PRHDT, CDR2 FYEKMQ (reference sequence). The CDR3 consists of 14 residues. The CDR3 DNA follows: TGTGCCAGCAGCTCTTGGACAGCGGTGCATGGCTACACCTTC. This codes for CASSSWTAVHGYTF. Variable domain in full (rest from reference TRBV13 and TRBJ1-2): AAGVIQSPRHLIKEKRETATLKCYPIPRHDTVYWYQQGPGQDPQFLISFYEKMQSDKGSIPDRFSAQQFSDYHSELNMSSLELGDSALYFCASSSWTAVHGYTFGSGTRLTVV.

The CDR3 coding sequence is TGTGCCAGCAGCTCCCAGGGGGCCAGGAACATTCAGTACTTC. Translating it yields CASSSQGARNIQYF. The chain is built from TRBV5-4 and TRBJ2-4, with TRBD1 matching over 8 bases. This CDR3 region has 14 residues. Per germline, CDR1 SGHNT and CDR2 YYREEE (reference sequence). The ends lost 3 bases at V and 7 bases at J; junction bases unmatched: 6.

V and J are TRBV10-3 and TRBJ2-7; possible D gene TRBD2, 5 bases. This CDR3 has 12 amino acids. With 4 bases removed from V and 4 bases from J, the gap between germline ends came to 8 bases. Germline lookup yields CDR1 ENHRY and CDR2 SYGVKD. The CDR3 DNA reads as TGTGCCATCAGTGGGACTTCTTACGAGCAGTACTTC. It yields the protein CAISGTSYEQYF.

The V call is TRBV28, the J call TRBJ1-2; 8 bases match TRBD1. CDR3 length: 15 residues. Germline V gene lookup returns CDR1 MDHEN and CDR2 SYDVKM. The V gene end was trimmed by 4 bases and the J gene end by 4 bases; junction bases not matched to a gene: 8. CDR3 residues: CASSSPRQGTYGYTF. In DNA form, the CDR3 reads TGTGCCAGCAGTTCCCCTCGACAGGGGACCTATGGCTACACCTTC.

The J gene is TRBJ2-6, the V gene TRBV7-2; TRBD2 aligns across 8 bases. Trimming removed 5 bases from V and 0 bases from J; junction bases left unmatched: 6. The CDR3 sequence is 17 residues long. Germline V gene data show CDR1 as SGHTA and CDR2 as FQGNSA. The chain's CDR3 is CASSRVAGSSGANVLTF. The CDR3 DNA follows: TGTGCCAGCAGCCGCGTAGCGGGAAGCTCTGGGGCCAACGTCCTGACTTTC. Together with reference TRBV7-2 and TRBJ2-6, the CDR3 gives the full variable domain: GAGVSQSPSNKVTEKGKDVELRCDPISGHTALYWYRQSLGQGLEFLIYFQGNSAPDKSGLPSDRFSAERTGGSVSTLTIQRTQQEDSAVYLCASSRVAGSSGANVLTFGAGSRLTVL.

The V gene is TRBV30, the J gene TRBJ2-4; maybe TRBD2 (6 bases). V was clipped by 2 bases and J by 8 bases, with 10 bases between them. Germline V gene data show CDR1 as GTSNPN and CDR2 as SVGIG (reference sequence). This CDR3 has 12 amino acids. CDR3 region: CAWSSGGDIQYF. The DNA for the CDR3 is TGTGCCTGGAGTAGCGGCGGGGACATTCAGTACTTC. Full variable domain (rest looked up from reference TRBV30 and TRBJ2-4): SQTIHQWPATLVQPVGSPLSLECTVEGTSNPNLYWYRQAAGRGLQLLFYSVGIGQISSEVPQNLSASRPQDRQFILSSKKLLLSDSGFYLCAWSSGGDIQYFGAGTRLSVL.

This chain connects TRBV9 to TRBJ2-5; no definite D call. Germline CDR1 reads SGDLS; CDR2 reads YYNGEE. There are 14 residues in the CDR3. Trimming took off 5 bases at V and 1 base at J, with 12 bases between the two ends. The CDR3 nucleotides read TGTGCCAGCAGTGCCTACTCCACCCAAGAGACCCAGTACTTC. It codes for CASSAYSTQETQYF.

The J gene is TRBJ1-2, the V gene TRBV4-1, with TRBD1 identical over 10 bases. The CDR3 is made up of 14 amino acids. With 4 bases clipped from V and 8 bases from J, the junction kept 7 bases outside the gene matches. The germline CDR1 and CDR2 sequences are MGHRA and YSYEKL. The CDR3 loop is CASSPPGQGRGYTF. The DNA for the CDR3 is TGCGCCAGCAGCCCTCCGGGACAGGGGCGAGGCTACACCTTC.